The entry that follows covers one T cell receptor beta chain sequence. The data derive from a study of T-cell memory formation after mild COVID-19. TCRdb analysed the 5' RACE reads with MiXCR anew, one entry per CDR3 protein. The sample includes 450,000 to 700,000 distinct CDR3 sequences, around 17% of them seen just once. This CDR3 is 15 amino acids long. V dropped 8 bases and J dropped 4; count of bases not matched to a gene: 10. Germline V CDR1 and CDR2: LNHDA, SQIVND (reference sequence). The sample taken for sequencing was PBMCs or a T cell subset sorted from them (not recorded which). The clonotype originates from an adult woman who had mild COVID-19 (a few samples of this study predate the infection). Cell type and time point are not known. The chain recombines TRBV19 with TRBJ2-5; 10 nucleotides align to TRBD2. The CDR3 sequence: CASPASGRRGETQYF. DNA for the CDR3: TGTGCCAGTCCCGCTAGCGGGAGAAGAGGAGAGACCCAGTACTTC.